Given below is one T cell receptor beta chain in context. V was shortened by 3 bases and J by 4 bases, with 16 bases between the two germline ends. The CDR3 runs to 15 residues. Germline V lookup: CDR1 SGHRS, CDR2 YFSETQ. Sequencing used immunoSEQ multiplex PCR; TCRdb keeps in-frame clones, though not all of them. The sample consists of some 68,000 clones, around 93% of them appearing once. V is TRBV5-1 and J is TRBJ1-2; D might be TRBD1 (5 bases). Sequencing was performed on PBMCs. This TCR came from a man aged 40-49 years with rheumatoid arthritis. The CDR3 reads CASSSRQGGVYGYTF. The CDR3 coding sequence is TGCGCCAGCAGCTCTAGACAAGGAGGGGTCTATGGCTACACCTTC.